The present TCR beta chain was sequenced within a study of T cells after yellow fever vaccination (dated by TCRdb to the late 2010s). Background on the whole study: Libraries from fractions with low cell numbers were prepared with the SMART-Seq v4 Ultra Low Input RNA kit. Bulk TCR alpha and beta repertoires were sequenced longitudinally to track T-cell clones before and after primary and booster YFV17D yellow fever vaccination. Two healthy male donors, one aged 18 to 30 and one aged 30 to 39 years, were included in the cohort. Blood was drawn at multiple timepoints before and after primary and secondary immunization, with bulk PBMC replicates and cell subsets isolated. What the study reported, not specific to this receptor: A small share of clonotypes occurred in both CD4 and CD8 compartments, likely arising from convergent recombination. The secondary T-cell response was weaker than the primary response but faster, peaking on day 5 instead of day 15. Most clones expanded after primary vaccination (around 97% of CD4 and roughly 90% of CD8) were re-detected after the booster, suggesting that broad memory maintenance occurred. Computational filtering was required because FACS-sorted repertoires could contain abundant contaminating clonotypes from the bulk population. The study included only a couple of donors, which limits how far the findings can be generalized.

This clonotype was counted at least ten times. Its recognized antigen is unknown. It has no much larger one-base neighbor in the sample; base qualities were not kept. TCR cDNA was synthesized by 5'RACE template switching, which introduced a universal primer site and unique molecular identifiers. cDNA synthesis was primed from both the TCR alpha and TCR beta constant segments. Libraries were amplified in two PCR steps, with sample barcodes and sequencing adapters added in the second step. Libraries were sequenced on Illumina HiSeq 2500 (2x100 bp) or NovaSeq (2x150 bp). Per the original workflow: MIGEC handled demultiplexing of reads and collapsing into UMI consensus sequences, while MiXCR performed V(D)J alignment. Vaccine-responding clonotypes were defined with edgeR using replicate PBMC samples, requiring FDR below 0.01 and a log2 fold change above 5 up to day 15. Each bulk clonotype received a CD4 or CD8 identity based on whether the sequenced CD4 or CD8 repertoire contained that clonotype at higher abundance. In TCRdb, the public reads were trimmed at Q25 with fastp and aligned with MiXCR, with productive beta chains retained. Rows merge per CDR3 protein into single entries with the most common DNA and genes. TCRdb's processing, not the authors' own work, is the source of the V and J calls. The sample includes 200,000 to 300,000 distinct CDR3 sequences, with roughly 6.2% observed a single time. Approximately 1% of the sample goes to the ten largest clones.

From the cysteine up to the phenylalanine, the CDR3 has a length of 15 residues. CDR3 DNA only is kept here, 45 bases in frame from base 1. V and J are truncated by 7 bases and 1 base respectively, leaving an intervening sequence of 15 bases. The treatment or condition label here, explained by the study, means: live attenuated yellow fever vaccine strain. A standard Ficoll-Paque protocol was used to isolate PBMCs from peripheral blood. CD4 and CD8 T-cell fractions were isolated with Dynabeads CD4 and CD8 positive selection kits. RNA was extracted with TriZol from bulk PBMCs, CD4 and CD8 fractions, and dextramer-positive and dextramer-negative fractions.

Here the sequenced sample was CD4+ T cells sorted from PBMCs, taken on the day of the yellow fever booster vaccination. The rearranged chain carries TRBV12-3 or TRBV12-4 and TRBJ2-3, with the identity of the D gene unclear. The receptor was isolated from a man aged 25 to 40 who received the YFV17D yellow fever vaccine. In nucleotide form, the sequence is TGTGCCAGCACCCCCCTTGGAGACCGCACAGATACGCAGTATTTT. Its coded protein is CASTPLGDRTDTQYF.